The present T cell receptor (beta chain) was sequenced within a study of Graves' ophthalmopathy and Graves' hyperthyroidism (dated by TCRdb to 2016 to 2018). With regard to the full study: Peripheral blood was collected before any treatment was given, at the time of initial diagnosis. The study used signatures of the TCR beta repertoire to tell Graves' ophthalmopathy apart from Graves' hyperthyroidism and to predict which patients would progress to ophthalmopathy. In total, 135 blood samples were TCR-sequenced: approximately 42 ophthalmopathy, some 72 hyperthyroidism and approximately 17 hyperthyroidism-to-ophthalmopathy patients. A discovery set of 100 patients (43 ophthalmopathy, about 55 stable hyperthyroidism) was enrolled to explore V-J signatures distinguishing ophthalmopathy from hyperthyroidism. For independent validation, a separate cohort was made up of about 18 hyperthyroidism patients plus 17 patients who later progressed from hyperthyroidism to ophthalmopathy. T-cell repertoires of thyroid tissue and blood were compared in 5 or 6 hyperthyroidism patients. Following sample collection, hyperthyroidism patients were given methimazole at a starting dose of 30 mg daily, and ophthalmopathy patients were given high-dose intravenous methylprednisolone. Overall study results and their limits: The 13-signature model separated ophthalmopathy from stable hyperthyroidism with roughly 90% sensitivity and roughly 84% specificity in cross-validation, and 80%/75% in the test set. In validation, the model predicted ophthalmopathy progression with less than 71% sensitivity and 72.22% specificity; some 13 predicted patients were CT-confirmed with GO in a median of 6.5 months. Sample size was not statistically predetermined, and group allocation was not concealed from the investigators. Most expanded thyroid clonotypes with frequency above 0.001 were also detected in blood, suggesting blood repertoires may reflect the thyroid immune response.

The ophthalmopathy patients had moderately to severely active disease, with a Clinical Activity Score of 3 or higher, a NOSPECS grade of 4 or higher, and a disease duration of less than 3 months. Patients with other autoimmune diseases, uncontrolled infections, pregnancy or lactation were excluded from the study. Clinical symptoms, serum thyroxine, TRAb, thyroid ultrasound and orbital computed tomography were used for diagnosis. PBMCs were isolated from 7.5 to 10 ml of fresh peripheral blood by Ficoll-Paque density gradient centrifugation. Trizol reagent was used to extract the total RNA, and its quality was then checked on an Agilent 2100 Bioanalyzer. As regards this clonotype: Its antigen target is currently unknown. No much larger clone exists at a distance of one base, and base qualities are not known.

V is pared back by 0 bases and J by 4 bases, with 10 bases lying between the germline termini. The CDR3 covers 14 residues, taking in both the cysteine and the phenylalanine. CDR3 DNA is the only sequence kept; it has 42 bases, read in frame from the first base. According to the germline V gene (reference sequence), CDR1 reads DFQATT and CDR2 reads SNEGSKA. TCR beta CDR3 regions were amplified from RNA transcripts for repertoire sequencing. A first-round RT-PCR used HTBI primers with the Qiagen OneStep RT-PCR kit, followed by a second-round multiplex PCR, size selection and purification. The libraries underwent paired-end sequencing with 100 bp reads on an Illumina HiSeq2000. The paper's processing steps were these. SOAPnuke was used for read processing, and reads with adapters, uncalled bases, a mean Phred below 15, or no exact constant-primer or identifier match were discarded. COPE v1.2.5 was used to merge high-quality paired reads. Each unique nucleotide sequence was defined as a clonotype, and clonotypes were aligned to IMGT TRB V, D and J references with MiTCR v1.1. Only V-J combinations with frequency above 0.0001 were analysed, covering around 99% of repertoires. For each V-J combination, a TCR clonal expansion and chaos score was defined as the ratio of F50 clonal expansion to chaos observed in the TCRdist matrix. Welch's t-statistics and random forest were used to reduce the features to 10 to 15 V-J combinations, which were then used as input to a naive Bayes classifier. The Morisita-Horn index was used to measure how similar the thyroid and blood repertoires were. TCRdb took the public reads, trimmed them with fastp at Q25, ran MiXCR for clone calling and kept in-frame beta chains. Identical CDR3 proteins give one entry, which carries the most common genes and DNA. What appears here as the V and J calls and clone size reflects TCRdb's work, not the paper's. The sample table records about 740,000 distinct CDR3 sequences; approximately 40% of these occur just once. Jointly, the top ten make up about 40% of the sample.

Sequencing input: peripheral blood. The sequence derives from an adult man with Graves' ophthalmopathy. The rearranged segments are TRBV20-1 and TRBJ1-5, with no confidently assigned D gene. The base sequence is TGCAGTGCTAGAGATCTAGGGCGGAATCAGCCCCAGCATTTT. Its amino acids are CSARDLGRNQPQHF.